This T cell receptor beta chain was documented in a study of Graves' ophthalmopathy and Graves' hyperthyroidism. General study points: In predicting ophthalmopathy progression, the model reached approximately 71% sensitivity and 72% to 85% specificity.

Uncontrolled infections, other autoimmune diseases, pregnancy or lactation barred patients from enrollment. Patients were diagnosed from clinical symptoms, serum thyroxine, TRAb, thyroid ultrasound and orbital computed tomography. The PBMC fraction was derived from about 9.2 ml of fresh peripheral blood. As the template, RNA transcripts were used to amplify TCR beta CDR3 regions. HTBI-primed RT-PCR formed the first round, and a multiplex PCR formed the second. TCRdb independently ran MiXCR on the multiplex PCR reads; one entry per CDR3 protein. The data contain about 700,000 distinct CDR3 sequences, roughly 40% of them singletons. Trimming at V came to 11 bases and at J to 8 bases, leaving 16 bases not matched to a gene. CDR1 KGHDR and CDR2 SFDVKD come from the germline V gene. This CDR3 is built from 15 residues. A note on this clonotype: Its antigen is unknown. A read error is likely, as this CDR3 ends without the conserved phenylalanine or tryptophan.

The TCR originated in an adult man with Graves' ophthalmopathy. Sequenced input: peripheral blood. The V and J genes are TRBV24-1 and TRBJ1-5; 8 bases align to TRBD1. The DNA of the CDR3 is TGTGCCAGCTCACCTCCGGGACAGGAGATGAAGCCCCAGCATTCT. Protein product: CASSPPGQEMKPQHS.